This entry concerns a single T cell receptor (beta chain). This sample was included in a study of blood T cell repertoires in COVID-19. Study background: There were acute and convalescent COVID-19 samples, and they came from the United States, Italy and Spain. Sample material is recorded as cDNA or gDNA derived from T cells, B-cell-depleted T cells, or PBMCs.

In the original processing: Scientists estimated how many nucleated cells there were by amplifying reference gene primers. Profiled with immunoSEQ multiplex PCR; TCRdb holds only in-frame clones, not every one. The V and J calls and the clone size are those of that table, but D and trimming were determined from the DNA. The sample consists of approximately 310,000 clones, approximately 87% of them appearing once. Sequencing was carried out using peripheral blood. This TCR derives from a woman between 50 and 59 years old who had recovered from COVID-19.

The CDR3 coding sequence is TGTGCCAGCAGCATCAGGGTCGAAAAACTGTTTTTT. Amino acid sequence: CASSIRVEKLFF. The rearrangement links TRBV11-2 to TRBJ1-4, with D possibly TRBD1 on 5 matching bases. CDR3 length equals 12 residues. The germline V and J ends were trimmed by 5 bases and 8 bases, with 9 bases remaining between them. The germline CDR1 and CDR2 sequences are SGHAT and FQNNGV.